The rows below give T cell receptor beta chains drawn from one sample of a study of identifying expanded T cells in peripheral blood. Only in-frame clones appear in the TCRdb table, and some are missing; sequencing was by immunoSEQ multiplex PCR. Altogether 84,000 or so clones are present, about 90% being singletons, with the ten largest covering roughly 7.7%. Sequenced: blood. Receptor source: a person aged 18-70 years in good health. The CDR3 runs from the conserved cysteine through the conserved F or W. D genes are given only for firm matches. A clone size is listed for some rows: how often the clone was seen (once, few, many), or a class if it is expanded.

V: TRBV4-2; D: NA; size: NA; J: TRBJ1-1; CDR3: CASSQTGTNTEAFF; DNA: TGTGCCAGCAGCCAAACCGGGACTAACACTGAAGCTTTCTTT
V: TRBV6-1; D: NA; size: NA; J: TRBJ1-1; CDR3: CASRETGLNTEAFF; DNA: TGTGCCAGCAGAGAGACAGGTTTGAACACTGAAGCTTTCTTT
V: TRBV6-1; D: NA; size: NA; J: TRBJ2-1; CDR3: CASSVAGNTYNEQFF; DNA: TGTGCCAGCAGTGTGGCAGGGAATACCTACAATGAGCAGTTCTTC
V: TRBV6-1; D: NA; size: NA; J: TRBJ1-1; CDR3: CASSEQGPPEAFF; DNA: TGTGCCAGCAGCGAACAGGGACCCCCTGAAGCTTTCTTT
V: TRBV18; D: TRBD2; size: NA; J: TRBJ2-3; CDR3: CASSPGGFGTQYF; DNA: TGTGCCAGCTCACCGGGGGGGTTCGGTACGCAGTATTTT
V: TRBV19; D: TRBD2; size: NA; J: TRBJ2-3; CDR3: CASSKGTSLRDTQYF; DNA: TGTGCCAGTAGTAAGGGGACTAGCCTCCGCGATACGCAGTATTTT
V: TRBV7-6; D: NA; size: NA; J: TRBJ2-7; CDR3: CASSSLKGFSYEQYF; DNA: TGTGCCAGCAGCTCTCTGAAGGGCTTCTCCTACGAGCAGTACTTC
V: TRBV5-1; D: NA; size: NA; J: TRBJ2-1; CDR3: CASSPVSGSYNEQFF; DNA: TGCGCCAGCAGCCCTGTTTCCGGGTCCTACAATGAGCAGTTCTTC
V: TRBV25-1; D: NA; size: NA; J: TRBJ2-1; CDR3: CASSEATYNEQFF; DNA: TGTGCCAGCAGTGAGGCTACTTACAATGAGCAGTTCTTC
V: TRBV19; D: NA; size: NA; J: TRBJ1-3; CDR3: CASSSGPKAGNTIYF; DNA: TGTGCCAGTAGCTCCGGGCCGAAAGCTGGAAACACCATATATTTT
V: TRBV19; D: TRBD1; size: NA; J: TRBJ2-2; CDR3: CASSIATGRTGELFF; DNA: TGTGCCAGTAGTATTGCGACAGGGAGAACCGGGGAGCTGTTTTTT
V: TRBV30; D: NA; size: once; J: TRBJ2-1; CDR3: CASTTYNEQFF; DNA: TGTGCCTCGACGACCTACAATGAGCAGTTCTTC
V: TRBV7-7; D: TRBD1; size: NA; J: TRBJ2-2; CDR3: CASSPQGAAGELFF; DNA: TGTGCCAGCAGCCCTCAGGGGGCCGCCGGGGAGCTGTTTTTT
V: TRBV4-1; D: TRBD1; size: NA; J: TRBJ2-7; CDR3: CASSHGGQEYYEQYF; DNA: TGCGCCAGCAGCCATGGAGGACAGGAGTACTACGAGCAGTACTTC
V: TRBV20-1; D: NA; size: few; J: TRBJ1-2; CDR3: CSASYDYGYTF; DNA: TGCAGTGCTAGCTATGACTATGGCTACACCTTC
V: TRBV9; D: NA; size: NA; J: TRBJ1-4; CDR3: CASSARTATNEKLFF; DNA: TGTGCCAGCAGCGCCCGGACGGCAACTAATGAAAAACTGTTTTTT
V: TRBV19; D: TRBD1; size: NA; J: TRBJ1-2; CDR3: CASSREGQGYGYTF; DNA: TGTGCCAGTAGTCGAGAAGGACAGGGGTATGGCTACACCTTC
V: TRBV28; D: NA; size: NA; J: TRBJ1-4; CDR3: CASSLTQDGKLFF; DNA: TGTGCCAGCAGTTTGACCCAGGACGGAAAACTGTTTTTT
V: TRBV18; D: NA; size: NA; J: TRBJ1-1; CDR3: CASSPWTSSWDTEAFF; DNA: TGTGCCAGCTCGCCCTGGACCTCTTCTTGGGACACTGAAGCTTTCTTT
V: TRBV10-3; D: NA; size: NA; J: TRBJ1-5; CDR3: CAIRSAGDSNQPQHF; DNA: TGTGCCATCAGGTCGGCAGGGGATAGCAATCAGCCCCAGCATTTT
V: TRBV5-6; D: NA; size: few; J: TRBJ1-5; CDR3: CASSHYNQPQHF; DNA: TGTGCCAGCAGCCATTACAATCAGCCCCAGCATTTT
V: TRBV30; D: NA; size: NA; J: TRBJ1-2; CDR3: CAWSVRLNYGYTF; DNA: TGTGCCTGGAGTGTACGCCTGAACTATGGCTACACCTTC
V: TRBV5-1; D: NA; size: NA; J: TRBJ2-7; CDR3: CASSSSSYEQYF; DNA: TGCGCCAGCAGCTCTAGCTCCTACGAGCAGTACTTC
V: TRBV4-1; D: NA; size: NA; J: TRBJ1-1; CDR3: CASSLPEGAEAFF; DNA: TGCGCCAGCAGCCTTCCGGAGGGGGCTGAAGCTTTCTTT
V: TRBV7-6; D: TRBD1; size: NA; J: TRBJ2-1; CDR3: CASSQTGGGYNEQFF; DNA: TGTGCCAGCAGCCAGACAGGGGGAGGGTACAATGAGCAGTTCTTC
V: TRBV28; D: NA; size: once; J: TRBJ1-5; CDR3: CASSPGGSNQPQHF; DNA: TGTGCCAGCAGCCCCGGAGGTAGCAATCAGCCCCAGCATTTT
V: TRBV4-3; D: TRBD2; size: NA; J: TRBJ2-7; CDR3: CASSQDRLAGIYEQYF; DNA: TGCGCCAGCAGCCAAGATAGGCTAGCGGGAATCTACGAGCAGTACTTC
V: TRBV28; D: NA; size: once; J: TRBJ1-2; CDR3: CASYAGVLFGYTF; DNA: TGTGCCAGCTATGCAGGAGTACTATTTGGCTACACCTTC
V: TRBV14; D: NA; size: NA; J: TRBJ1-1; CDR3: CASSQVPGNTEAFF; DNA: TGTGCCAGCAGCCAAGTTCCAGGGAACACTGAAGCTTTCTTT
V: TRBV7-9; D: NA; size: NA; J: TRBJ1-1; CDR3: CASSSRGGANTEAFF; DNA: TGTGCCAGCAGCTCCCGTGGAGGGGCGAACACTGAAGCTTTCTTT
V: TRBV18; D: TRBD1; size: few; J: TRBJ2-7; CDR3: CASSPPTGTGVYEQYF; DNA: TGTGCCAGCTCACCACCGACCGGGACAGGGGTGTACGAGCAGTACTTC
V: TRBV7-9; D: NA; size: NA; J: TRBJ1-1; CDR3: CASSFMDLRNTEAFF; DNA: TGTGCCAGCAGCTTTATGGATTTAAGGAACACTGAAGCTTTCTTT
V: TRBV19; D: NA; size: NA; J: TRBJ1-6; CDR3: CASANPPTSPLHF; DNA: TGTGCCAGCGCGAACCCCCCAACTTCACCCCTCCACTTT
V: TRBV11-3; D: NA; size: few; J: TRBJ2-7; CDR3: CASSLRPGVSYEQYF; DNA: TGTGCCAGCAGCTTACGGCCAGGGGTCTCCTACGAGCAGTACTTC
V: TRBV7-2; D: TRBD1; size: NA; J: TRBJ1-1; CDR3: CASSSLRTGRRGAFF; DNA: TGTGCCAGCAGCTCCCTGAGGACAGGGCGGAGGGGAGCTTTCTTT
V: TRBV7-9; D: TRBD2; size: NA; J: TRBJ2-7; CDR3: CASSSPGSGGPSSYEQYF; DNA: TGTGCCAGCAGCTCCCCGGGTAGCGGGGGCCCGAGCTCCTACGAGCAGTACTTC
V: TRBV27; D: TRBD1; size: NA; J: TRBJ2-1; CDR3: CASSLQGAYNEQFF; DNA: TGTGCCAGCAGTTTACAGGGGGCCTACAATGAGCAGTTCTTC
V: TRBV5-6; D: NA; size: NA; J: TRBJ2-5; CDR3: CASSLPGKTQYF; DNA: TGTGCCAGCAGCTTGCCAGGGAAGACCCAGTACTTC
V: TRBV19; D: TRBD1; size: NA; J: TRBJ2-7; CDR3: CASSSMSGGEQYF; DNA: TGTGCCAGTAGTTCAATGTCAGGGGGCGAGCAGTACTTC
V: TRBV2; D: NA; size: NA; J: TRBJ2-4; CDR3: CASTIQPKEGRDGYF; DNA: TGTGCCAGCACGATACAGCCGAAAGAAGGCCGGGACGGGTACTTC
V: TRBV7-9; D: NA; size: NA; J: TRBJ2-1; CDR3: CASSLAQGLTINEQFF; DNA: TGTGCCAGCAGCTTAGCCCAGGGGTTAACGATTAATGAGCAGTTCTTC
V: TRBV7-2; D: NA; size: NA; J: TRBJ2-3; CDR3: CASSLRAGPATHTDTQYF; DNA: TGTGCCAGCAGCTTAAGGGCAGGTCCAGCTACTCACACAGATACGCAGTATTTT
V: TRBV18; D: NA; size: NA; J: TRBJ1-2; CDR3: CASSLYDGTDYGYTF; DNA: TGTGCCAGCTCTCTTTACGACGGGACTGACTATGGCTACACCTTC
V: TRBV9; D: TRBD2; size: NA; J: TRBJ2-7; CDR3: CASSLGTSGPYEQYF; DNA: TGTGCCAGCAGCTTAGGGACTAGCGGGCCCTACGAGCAGTACTTC
V: TRBV4-1; D: NA; size: NA; J: TRBJ2-7; CDR3: CASSLPGRLPYEQYF; DNA: TGCGCCAGCAGCCTTCCCGGGAGATTACCATACGAGCAGTACTTC
V: TRBV10-3; D: TRBD1; size: NA; J: TRBJ1-3; CDR3: CAIEDRAFSGNTIYF; DNA: TGTGCCATCGAGGACAGGGCGTTCTCTGGAAACACCATATATTTT
V: TRBV4-1; D: NA; size: NA; J: TRBJ2-7; CDR3: CASQTGAGTSYEQYF; DNA: TGCGCCAGTCAGACGGGGGCCGGGACCAGCTACGAGCAGTACTTC
V: TRBV5-1; D: TRBD1; size: NA; J: TRBJ1-1; CDR3: CASSWPRQGTNTEAFF; DNA: TGCGCCAGCAGCTGGCCTCGACAGGGAACAAACACTGAAGCTTTCTTT
V: TRBV5-1; D: NA; size: NA; J: TRBJ2-1; CDR3: CASSLLKGMAGNEQFF; DNA: TGCGCCAGCAGCTTGTTAAAGGGAATGGCGGGCAATGAGCAGTTCTTC
V: TRBV5-6; D: NA; size: NA; J: TRBJ2-7; CDR3: CASSLAGQLGGQYF; DNA: TGTGCCAGCAGCTTGGCCGGACAGCTCGGGGGGCAGTACTTC
V: TRBV18; D: NA; size: NA; J: TRBJ1-3; CDR3: CASSPLAVRLGGHSGNTIYF; DNA: TGTGCCAGCTCACCACTGGCGGTTCGTTTAGGAGGTCACTCTGGAAACACCATATATTTT